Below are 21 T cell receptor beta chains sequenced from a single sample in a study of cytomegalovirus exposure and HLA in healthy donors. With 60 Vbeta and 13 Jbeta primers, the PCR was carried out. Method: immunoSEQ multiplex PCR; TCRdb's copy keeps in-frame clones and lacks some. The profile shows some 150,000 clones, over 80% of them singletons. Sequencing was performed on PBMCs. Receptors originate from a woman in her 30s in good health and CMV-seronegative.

The DNA for the CDR3 is TGTGCCAGCAGCCGTACCGACAGGGTAACCTACGAGCAGTACTTC. Protein sequence: CASSRTDRVTYEQYF. This chain connects TRBV7-9 to TRBJ2-7; TRBD1 aligns across 7 bases. The V gene's germline CDR1 is SEHNR and CDR2 FQNEAQ (reference sequence). CDR3 size: 15 residues. V gave up 5 bases and J gave up 2 bases; unmatched junction bases: 9.

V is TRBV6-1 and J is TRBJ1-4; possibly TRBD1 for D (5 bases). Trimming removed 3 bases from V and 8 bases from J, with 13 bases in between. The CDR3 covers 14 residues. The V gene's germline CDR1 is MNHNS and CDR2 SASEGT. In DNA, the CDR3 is TGTGCCAGCAGTGAGAGGGACTTAATCGAAAAACTGTTTTTT. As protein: CASSERDLIEKLFF.

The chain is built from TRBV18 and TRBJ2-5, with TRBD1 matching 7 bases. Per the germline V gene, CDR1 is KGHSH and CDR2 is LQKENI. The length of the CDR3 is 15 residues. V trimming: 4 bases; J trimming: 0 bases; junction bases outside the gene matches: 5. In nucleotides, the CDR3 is TGTGCCAGCTCACGCCAGGGGACAGACCAAGAGACCCAGTACTTC. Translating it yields CASSRQGTDQETQYF. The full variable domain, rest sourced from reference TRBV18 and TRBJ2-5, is NAGVMQNPRHLVRRRGQEARLRCSPMKGHSHVYWYRQLPEEGLKFMVYLQKENIIDESGMPKERFSAEFPKEGPSILRIQQVVRGDSAAYFCASSRQGTDQETQYFGPGTRLLVL.

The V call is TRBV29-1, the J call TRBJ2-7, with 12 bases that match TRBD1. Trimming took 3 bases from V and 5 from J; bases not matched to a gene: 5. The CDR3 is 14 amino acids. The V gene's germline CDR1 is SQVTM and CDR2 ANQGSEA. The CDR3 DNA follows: TGCAGCGTTGATCCCGGGACAGGGGGCAACGAGCAGTACTTC. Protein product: CSVDPGTGGNEQYF.

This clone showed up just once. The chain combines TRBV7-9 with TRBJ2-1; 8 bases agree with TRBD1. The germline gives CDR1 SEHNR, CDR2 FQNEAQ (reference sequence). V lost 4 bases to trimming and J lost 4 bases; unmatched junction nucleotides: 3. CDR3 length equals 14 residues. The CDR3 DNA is TGTGCCAGCAGCTACAGACAGGGGTACAATGAGCAGTTCTTC. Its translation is CASSYRQGYNEQFF.

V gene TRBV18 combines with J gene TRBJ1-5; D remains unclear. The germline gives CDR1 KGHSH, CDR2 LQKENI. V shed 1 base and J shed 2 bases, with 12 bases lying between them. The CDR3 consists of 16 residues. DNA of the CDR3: TGTGCCAGCTCACCACGGTCCCGGTCCGGCAATCAGCCCCAGCATTTT. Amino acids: CASSPRSRSGNQPQHF.

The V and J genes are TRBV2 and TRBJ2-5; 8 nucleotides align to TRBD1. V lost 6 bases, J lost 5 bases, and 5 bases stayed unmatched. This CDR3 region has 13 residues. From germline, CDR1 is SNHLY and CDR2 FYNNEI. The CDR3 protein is CASRDRVHETQYF. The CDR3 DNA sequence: TGTGCCAGCAGGGACAGGGTCCATGAGACCCAGTACTTC.

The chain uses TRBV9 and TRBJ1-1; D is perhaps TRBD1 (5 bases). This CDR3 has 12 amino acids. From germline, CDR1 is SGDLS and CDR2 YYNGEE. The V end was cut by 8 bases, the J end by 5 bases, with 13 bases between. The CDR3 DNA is TGTGCCAGACGCTCCGGGGGGACTGAAGCTTTCTTT. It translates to CARRSGGTEAFF.

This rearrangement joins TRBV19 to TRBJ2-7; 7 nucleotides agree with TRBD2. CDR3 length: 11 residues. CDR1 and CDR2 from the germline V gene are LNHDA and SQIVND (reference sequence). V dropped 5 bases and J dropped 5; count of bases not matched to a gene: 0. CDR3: CASSRGDEQYF. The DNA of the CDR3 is TGTGCCAGTAGTCGGGGGGACGAGCAGTACTTC.

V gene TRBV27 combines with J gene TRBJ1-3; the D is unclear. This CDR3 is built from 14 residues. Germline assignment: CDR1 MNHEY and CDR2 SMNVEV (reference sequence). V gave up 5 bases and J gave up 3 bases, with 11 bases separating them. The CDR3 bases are TGTGCCAGCAGTGAACGGGGATTTGGAAACACCATATATTTT. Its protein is CASSERGFGNTIYF.

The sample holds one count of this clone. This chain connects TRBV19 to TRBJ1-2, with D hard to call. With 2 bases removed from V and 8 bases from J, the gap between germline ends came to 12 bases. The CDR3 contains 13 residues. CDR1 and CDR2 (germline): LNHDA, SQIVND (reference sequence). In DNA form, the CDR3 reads TGTGCCAGTAGTATATTGGGCTGGCGCGGCTACACCTTC. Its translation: CASSILGWRGYTF.

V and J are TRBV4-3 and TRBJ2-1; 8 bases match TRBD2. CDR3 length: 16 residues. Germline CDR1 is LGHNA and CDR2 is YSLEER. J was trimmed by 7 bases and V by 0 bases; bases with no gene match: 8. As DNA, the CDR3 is TGCGCCAGCAGCCAAGATCTTCCGGGGGGGCTTAATGAGCAGTTCTTC. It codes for CASSQDLPGGLNEQFF.

The CDR3: CASSESHRVLEFF. CDR3 in DNA: TGTGCCAGCAGTGAAAGTCACAGGGTATTGGAGTTCTTC. The rearrangement joins TRBV6-1 to TRBJ2-1; D might be TRBD1 (6 bases). From germline, CDR1 is MNHNS and CDR2 SASEGT. V lost 2 bases and J lost 14, with 16 bases in between. This CDR3 has 13 amino acids.

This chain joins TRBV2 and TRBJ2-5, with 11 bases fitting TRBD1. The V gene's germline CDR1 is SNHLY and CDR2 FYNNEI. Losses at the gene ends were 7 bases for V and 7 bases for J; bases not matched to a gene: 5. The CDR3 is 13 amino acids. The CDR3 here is CASMGQGDGTQYF. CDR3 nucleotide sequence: TGTGCCAGCATGGGACAGGGGGATGGGACCCAGTACTTC.

The CDR3 nucleotides read TGTGCCAGCAGCTCCCCGTGGGGGGGGCGTCGAGGCTACACCTTC. This translates into CASSSPWGGRRGYTF. The chain joins TRBV11-3 to TRBJ1-2; D may be TRBD1 (6 bases). The germline CDR1 and CDR2 sequences are SGHNT and YENEEA. Trimming took off 4 bases at V and 8 bases at J, with 20 bases between the two ends. The CDR3 has 15 residues.

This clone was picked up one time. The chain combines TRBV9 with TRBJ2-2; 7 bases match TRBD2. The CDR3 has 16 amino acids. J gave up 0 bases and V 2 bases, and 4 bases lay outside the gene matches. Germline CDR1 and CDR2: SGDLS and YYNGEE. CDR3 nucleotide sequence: TGTGCCAGCAGCGTTAATAGCGGGCCGAACACCGGGGAGCTGTTTTTT. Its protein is CASSVNSGPNTGELFF.

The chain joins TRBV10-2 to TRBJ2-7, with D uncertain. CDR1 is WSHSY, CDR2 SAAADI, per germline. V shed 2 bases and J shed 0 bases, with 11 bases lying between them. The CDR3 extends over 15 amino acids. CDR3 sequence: CASSEEATSSYEQYF. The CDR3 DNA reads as TGCGCCAGCAGTGAGGAGGCTACGAGCTCCTACGAGCAGTACTTC.

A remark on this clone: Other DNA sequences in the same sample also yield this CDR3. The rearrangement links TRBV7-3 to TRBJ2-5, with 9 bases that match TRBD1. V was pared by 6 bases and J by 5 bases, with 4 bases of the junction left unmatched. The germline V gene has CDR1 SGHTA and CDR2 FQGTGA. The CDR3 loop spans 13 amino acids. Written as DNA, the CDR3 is TGTGCCAGCAGTCCGACAGGGGGGGAGACCCAGTACTTC. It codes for CASSPTGGETQYF.

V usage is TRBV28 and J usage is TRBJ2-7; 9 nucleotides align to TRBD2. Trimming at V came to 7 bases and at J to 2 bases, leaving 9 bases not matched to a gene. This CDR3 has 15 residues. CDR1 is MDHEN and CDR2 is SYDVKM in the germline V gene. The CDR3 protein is CASTEMTSGTYEQYF. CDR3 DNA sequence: TGTGCCAGCACGGAAATGACTAGCGGAACCTACGAGCAGTACTTC.

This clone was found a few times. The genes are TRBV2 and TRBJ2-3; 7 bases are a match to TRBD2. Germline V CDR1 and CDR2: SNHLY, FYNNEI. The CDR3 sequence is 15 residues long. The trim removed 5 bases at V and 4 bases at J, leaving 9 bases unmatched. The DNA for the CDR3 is TGTGCCAGCAGTCGGGGCGCTAGCGGAGCAGATACGCAGTATTTT. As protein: CASSRGASGADTQYF.

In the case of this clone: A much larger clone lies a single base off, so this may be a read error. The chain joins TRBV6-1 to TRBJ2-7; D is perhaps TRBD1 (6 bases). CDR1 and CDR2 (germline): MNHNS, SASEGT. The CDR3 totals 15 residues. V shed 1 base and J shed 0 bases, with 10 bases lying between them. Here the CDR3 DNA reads TGTGCCAGCAGTGAAGGGGGGCGTAGCTCCTACGAGCAGTACTTC. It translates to CASSEGGRSSYEQYF.